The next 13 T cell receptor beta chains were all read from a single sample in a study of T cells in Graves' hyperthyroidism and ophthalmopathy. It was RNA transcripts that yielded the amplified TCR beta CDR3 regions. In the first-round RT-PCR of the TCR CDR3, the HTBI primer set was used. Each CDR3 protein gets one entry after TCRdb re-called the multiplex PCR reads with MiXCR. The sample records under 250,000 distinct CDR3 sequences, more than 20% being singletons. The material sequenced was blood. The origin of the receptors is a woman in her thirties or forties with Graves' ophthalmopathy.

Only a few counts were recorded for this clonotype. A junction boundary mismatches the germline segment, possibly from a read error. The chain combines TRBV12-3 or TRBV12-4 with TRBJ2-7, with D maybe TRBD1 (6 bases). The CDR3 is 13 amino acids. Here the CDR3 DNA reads TGTGCCAGCAGTTACAGGGCGTCCTCCGAGCAGTACTTC. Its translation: CASSYRASSEQYF.

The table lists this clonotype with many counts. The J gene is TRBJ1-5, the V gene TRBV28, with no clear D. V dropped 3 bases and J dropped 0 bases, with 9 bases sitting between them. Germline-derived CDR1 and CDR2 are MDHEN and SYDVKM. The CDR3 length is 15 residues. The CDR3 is CASSLVDSSNQPQHF. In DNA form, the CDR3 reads TGTGCCAGCAGTTTGGTAGATTCTAGCAATCAGCCCCAGCATTTT.

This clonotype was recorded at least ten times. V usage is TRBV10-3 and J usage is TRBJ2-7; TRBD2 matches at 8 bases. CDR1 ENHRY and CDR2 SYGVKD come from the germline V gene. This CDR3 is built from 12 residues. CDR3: CVAGGATGEQYF. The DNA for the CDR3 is TGTGTCGCGGGGGGCGCGACGGGAGAGCAGTACTTC.

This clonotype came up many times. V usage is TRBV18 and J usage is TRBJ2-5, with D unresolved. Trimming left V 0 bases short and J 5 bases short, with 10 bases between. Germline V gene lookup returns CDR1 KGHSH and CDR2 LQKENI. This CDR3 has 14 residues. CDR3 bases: TGTGCCAGCTCACCACCAGACGGTGAGGAGACCCAGTACTTC. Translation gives CASSPPDGEETQYF.

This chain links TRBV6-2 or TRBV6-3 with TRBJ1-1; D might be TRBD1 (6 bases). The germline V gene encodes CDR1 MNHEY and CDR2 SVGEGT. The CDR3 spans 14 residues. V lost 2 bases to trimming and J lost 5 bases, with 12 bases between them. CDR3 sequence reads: CASSYIRGGTEAFF. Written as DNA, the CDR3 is TGTGCCAGCAGTTACATCAGGGGAGGGACTGAAGCTTTCTTT.

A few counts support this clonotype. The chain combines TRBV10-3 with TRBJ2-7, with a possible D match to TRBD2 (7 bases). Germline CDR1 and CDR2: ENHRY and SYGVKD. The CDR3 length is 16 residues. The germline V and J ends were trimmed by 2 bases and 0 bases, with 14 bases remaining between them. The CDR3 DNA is TGTGCCATCAGTGAGGGGGGGGGGCAACTCTCCTACGAGCAGTACTTC. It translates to CAISEGGGQLSYEQYF.

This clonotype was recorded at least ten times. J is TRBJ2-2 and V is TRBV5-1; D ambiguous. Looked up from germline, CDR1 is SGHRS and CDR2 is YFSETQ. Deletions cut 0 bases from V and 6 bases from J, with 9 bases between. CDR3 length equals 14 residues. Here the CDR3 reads CASSLAASAGELFF. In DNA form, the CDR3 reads TGCGCCAGCAGCTTGGCTGCCAGTGCCGGGGAGCTGTTTTTT.

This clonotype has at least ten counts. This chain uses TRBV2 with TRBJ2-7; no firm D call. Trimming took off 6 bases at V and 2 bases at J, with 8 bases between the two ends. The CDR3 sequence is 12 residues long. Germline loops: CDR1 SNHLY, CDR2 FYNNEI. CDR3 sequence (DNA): TGTGCCAGCAGCCAAACCCCCTACGAGCAGTACTTC. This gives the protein CASSQTPYEQYF. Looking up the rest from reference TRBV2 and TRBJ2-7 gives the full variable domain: EPEVTQTPSHQVTQMGQEVILRCVPISNHLYFYWYRQILGQKVEFLVSFYNNEISEKSEIFDDQFSVERPDGSNFTLKIRSTKLEDSAMYFCASSQTPYEQYFGPGTRLTVT.

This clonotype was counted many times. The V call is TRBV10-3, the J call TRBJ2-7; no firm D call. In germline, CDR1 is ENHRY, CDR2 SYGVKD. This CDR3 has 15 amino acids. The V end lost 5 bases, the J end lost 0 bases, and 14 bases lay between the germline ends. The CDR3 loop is CAISSDGKSSYEQYF. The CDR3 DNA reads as TGTGCCATCAGTTCGGACGGAAAATCCTCCTACGAGCAGTACTTC.

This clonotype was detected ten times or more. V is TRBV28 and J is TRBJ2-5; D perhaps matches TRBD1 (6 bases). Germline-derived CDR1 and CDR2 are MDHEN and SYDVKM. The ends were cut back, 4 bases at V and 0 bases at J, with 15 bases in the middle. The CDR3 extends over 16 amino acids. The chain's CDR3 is CASSSTPGEYQETQYF. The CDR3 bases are TGTGCCAGCAGTTCCACTCCAGGGGAGTACCAAGAGACCCAGTACTTC.

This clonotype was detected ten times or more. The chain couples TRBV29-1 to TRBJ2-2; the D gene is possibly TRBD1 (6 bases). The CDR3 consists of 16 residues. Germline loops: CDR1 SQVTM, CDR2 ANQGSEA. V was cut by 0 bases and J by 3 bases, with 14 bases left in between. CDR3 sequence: CSVEDLGRGYTGELFF. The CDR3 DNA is TGCAGCGTTGAAGATTTAGGCAGGGGATACACCGGGGAGCTGTTTTTT.

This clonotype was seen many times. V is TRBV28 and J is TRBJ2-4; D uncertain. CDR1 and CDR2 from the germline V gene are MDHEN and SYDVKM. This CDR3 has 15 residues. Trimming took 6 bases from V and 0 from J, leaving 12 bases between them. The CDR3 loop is CASSSAALAKNIQYF. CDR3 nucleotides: TGTGCCAGCAGCTCTGCGGCCCTAGCCAAAAACATTCAGTACTTC.

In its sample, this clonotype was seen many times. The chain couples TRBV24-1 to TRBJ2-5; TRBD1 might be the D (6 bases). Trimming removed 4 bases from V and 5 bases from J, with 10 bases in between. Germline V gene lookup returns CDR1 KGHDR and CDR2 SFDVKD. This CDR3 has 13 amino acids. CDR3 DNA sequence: TGTGCCACCAGTGAGGGGGCGGAGGAGACCCAGTACTTC. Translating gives CATSEGAEETQYF.